This TCR beta chain was documented in a study of lymphopenia after photon versus proton radiotherapy. Only in-frame clones appear in the TCRdb table, and some are missing; sequencing was by immunoSEQ multiplex PCR. The sample includes approximately 66,000 clones, 70% to 90% of them seen just once. This clonotype was obtained from a man aged 35 to 55 with gastric cancer. Specimen: peripheral blood, collected from a patient treated with photon-based radiotherapy.

The CDR3 here is CASSPTIGGNQPQHF. CDR3 coding DNA: TGCGCCAGCAGCCCAACGATAGGGGGTAATCAGCCCCAGCATTTT. The chain joins TRBV5-1 to TRBJ1-5; D might be TRBD1 (6 bases). V was shortened by 4 bases and J by 4 bases, with 15 bases between the two germline ends. CDR1 SGHRS and CDR2 YFSETQ come from the germline V gene. The CDR3 runs 15 residues.